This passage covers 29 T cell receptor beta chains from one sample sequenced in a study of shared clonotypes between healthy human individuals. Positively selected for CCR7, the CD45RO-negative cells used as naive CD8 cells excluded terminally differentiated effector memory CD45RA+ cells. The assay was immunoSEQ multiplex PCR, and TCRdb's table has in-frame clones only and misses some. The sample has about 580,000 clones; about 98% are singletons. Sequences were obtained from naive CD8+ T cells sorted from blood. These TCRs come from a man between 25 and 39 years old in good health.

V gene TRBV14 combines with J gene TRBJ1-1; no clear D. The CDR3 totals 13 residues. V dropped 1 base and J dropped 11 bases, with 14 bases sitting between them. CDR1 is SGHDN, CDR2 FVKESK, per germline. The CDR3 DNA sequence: TGTGCCAGCAGCCAAGTATCGGCACTGATGGCTTTCTTT. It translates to CASSQVSALMAFF. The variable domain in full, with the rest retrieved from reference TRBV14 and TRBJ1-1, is EAGVTQFPSHSVIEKGQTVTLRCDPISGHDNLYWYRRVMGKEIKFLLHFVKESKQDESGMPNNRFLAERTGGTYSTLKVQPAELEDSGVYFCASSQVSALMAFFGQGTRLTVV.

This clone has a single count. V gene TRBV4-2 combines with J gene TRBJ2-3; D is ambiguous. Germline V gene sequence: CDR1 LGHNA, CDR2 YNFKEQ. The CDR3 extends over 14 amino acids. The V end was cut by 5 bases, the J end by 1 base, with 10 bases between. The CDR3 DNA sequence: TGTGCCAGCAGCAAATTCCTTGGCACAGATACGCAGTATTTT. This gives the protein CASSKFLGTDTQYF.

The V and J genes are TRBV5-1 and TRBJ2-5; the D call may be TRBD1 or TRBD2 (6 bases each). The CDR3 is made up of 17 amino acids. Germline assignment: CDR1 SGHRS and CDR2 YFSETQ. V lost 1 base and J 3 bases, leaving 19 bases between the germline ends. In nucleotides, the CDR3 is TGCGCCAGCAGCTTGATTGGTGGGGGGCAGAGGGAAGAGACCCAGTACTTC. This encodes CASSLIGGGQREETQYF.

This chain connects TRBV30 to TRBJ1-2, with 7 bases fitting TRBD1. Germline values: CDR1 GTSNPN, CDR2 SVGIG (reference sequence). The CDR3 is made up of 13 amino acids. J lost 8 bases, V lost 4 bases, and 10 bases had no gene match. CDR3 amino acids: CAWNRDRGHGYTF. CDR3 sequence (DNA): TGTGCCTGGAATAGGGACAGAGGCCACGGCTACACCTTC. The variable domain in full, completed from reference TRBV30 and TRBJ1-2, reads SQTIHQWPATLVQPVGSPLSLECTVEGTSNPNLYWYRQAAGRGLQLLFYSVGIGQISSEVPQNLSASRPQDRQFILSSKKLLLSDSGFYLCAWNRDRGHGYTFGSGTRLTVV.

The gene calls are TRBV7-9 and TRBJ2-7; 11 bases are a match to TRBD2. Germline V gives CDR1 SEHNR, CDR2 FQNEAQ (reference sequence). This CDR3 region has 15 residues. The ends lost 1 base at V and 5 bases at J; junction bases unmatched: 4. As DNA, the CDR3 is TGTGCCAGCAGCTTAGAGACTAGCGGGAACGACGAGCAGTACTTC. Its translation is CASSLETSGNDEQYF.

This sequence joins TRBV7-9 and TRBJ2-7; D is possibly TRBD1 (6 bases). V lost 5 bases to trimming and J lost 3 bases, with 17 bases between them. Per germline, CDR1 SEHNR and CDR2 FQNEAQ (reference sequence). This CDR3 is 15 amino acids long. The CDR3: CASSPGTFGGYEQYF. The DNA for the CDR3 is TGTGCCAGCAGCCCCGGGACATTTGGGGGCTACGAGCAGTACTTC.

As DNA, the CDR3 is TGTGCCAGCAGCTTAGCGCCTCAGGGGGCCACTGAAGCTTTCTTT. Translation gives CASSLAPQGATEAFF. This chain connects TRBV7-6 to TRBJ1-1; 8 bases map to TRBD1. This CDR3 region has 15 residues. CDR1 is SGHVS, CDR2 FNYEAQ, per germline. The junction had 4 bases not matched to a gene; V was cut back by 0 bases and J by 4 bases.

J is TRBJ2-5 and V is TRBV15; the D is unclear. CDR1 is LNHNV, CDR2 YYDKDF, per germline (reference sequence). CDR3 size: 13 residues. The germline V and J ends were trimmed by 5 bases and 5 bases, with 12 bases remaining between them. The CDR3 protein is CATSVQIGETQYF. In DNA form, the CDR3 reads TGTGCCACCAGCGTCCAGATAGGGGAGACCCAGTACTTC.

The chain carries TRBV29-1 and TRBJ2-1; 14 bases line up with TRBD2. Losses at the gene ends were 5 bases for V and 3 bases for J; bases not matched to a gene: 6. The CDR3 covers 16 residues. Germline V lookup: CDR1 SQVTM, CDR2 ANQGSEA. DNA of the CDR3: TGCAGCGTTTCAGGGACTAGCGGGAGAAACTACAATGAGCAGTTCTTC. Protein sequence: CSVSGTSGRNYNEQFF.

The CDR3: CASSTGGPQHF. DNA of the CDR3: TGTGCCAGCAGCACTGGGGGGCCCCAGCATTTT. The chain joins TRBV7-9 to TRBJ1-5; tentatively, D is TRBD1 (5 bases). This CDR3 spans 11 amino acids. Trimming took off 5 bases at V and 9 bases at J, with 8 bases between the two ends. From germline, CDR1 is SEHNR and CDR2 FQNEAQ (reference sequence). The whole variable domain, filled in from reference TRBV7-9 and TRBJ1-5, reads DTGVSQNPRHKITKRGQNVTFRCDPISEHNRLYWYRQTLGQGPEFLTYFQNEAQLEKSRLLSDRFSAERPKGSFSTLEIQRTEQGDSAMYLCASSTGGPQHFGDGTRLSIL.

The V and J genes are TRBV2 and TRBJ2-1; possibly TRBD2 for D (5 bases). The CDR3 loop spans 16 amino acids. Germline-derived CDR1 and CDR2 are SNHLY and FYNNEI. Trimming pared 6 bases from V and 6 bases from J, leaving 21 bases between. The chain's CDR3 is CASSPPLPEAINEQFF. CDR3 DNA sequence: TGTGCCAGCAGCCCCCCACTCCCGGAGGCTATCAATGAGCAGTTCTTC.

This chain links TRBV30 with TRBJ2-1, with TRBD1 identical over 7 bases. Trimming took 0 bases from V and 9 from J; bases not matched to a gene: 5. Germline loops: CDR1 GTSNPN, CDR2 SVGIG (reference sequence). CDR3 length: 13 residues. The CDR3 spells CAWSVGQGVEQFF. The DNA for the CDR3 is TGTGCCTGGAGTGTTGGTCAGGGGGTTGAGCAGTTCTTC.

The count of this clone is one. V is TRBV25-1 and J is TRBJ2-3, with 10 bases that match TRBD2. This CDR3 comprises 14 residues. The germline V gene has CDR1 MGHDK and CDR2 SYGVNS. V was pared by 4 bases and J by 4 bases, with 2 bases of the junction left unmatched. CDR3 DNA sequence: TGTGCCAGCAGTGTTCTAGCGGGAGCAGATACGCAGTATTTT. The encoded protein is CASSVLAGADTQYF. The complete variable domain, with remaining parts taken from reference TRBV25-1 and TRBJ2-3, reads EADIYQTPRYLVIGTGKKITLECSQTMGHDKMYWYQQDPGMELHLIHYSYGVNSTEKGDLSSESTVSRIRTEHFPLTLESARPSHTSQYLCASSVLAGADTQYFGPGTRLTVL.

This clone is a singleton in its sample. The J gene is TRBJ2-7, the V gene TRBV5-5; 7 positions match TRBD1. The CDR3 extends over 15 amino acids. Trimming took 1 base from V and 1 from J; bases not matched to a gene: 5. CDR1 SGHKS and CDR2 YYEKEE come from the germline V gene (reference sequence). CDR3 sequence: CASSLLGRGSYEQYF. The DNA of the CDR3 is TGTGCCAGCAGCTTGTTGGGCAGGGGGTCCTACGAGCAGTACTTC.

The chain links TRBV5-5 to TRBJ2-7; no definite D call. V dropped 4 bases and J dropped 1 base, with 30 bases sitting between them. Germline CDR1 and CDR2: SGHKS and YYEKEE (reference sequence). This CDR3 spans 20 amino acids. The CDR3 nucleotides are TGTGCCAGCAGCCAGATTACGCAGGACCCGTTGCCTACCCTTTCCTACGAGCAGTACTTC. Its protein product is CASSQITQDPLPTLSYEQYF.

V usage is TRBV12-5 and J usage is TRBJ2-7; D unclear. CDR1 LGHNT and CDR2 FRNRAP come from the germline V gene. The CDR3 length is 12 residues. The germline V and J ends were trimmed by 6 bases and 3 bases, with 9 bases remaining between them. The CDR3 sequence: CASGMGGYEQYF. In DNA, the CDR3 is TGTGCTAGTGGAATGGGCGGCTACGAGCAGTACTTC.

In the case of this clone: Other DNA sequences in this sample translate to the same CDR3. CDR3 sequence: CASSSDRGNQPQHF. CDR3 sequence (DNA): TGTGCCAGCAGCTCCGACCGAGGCAATCAGCCCCAGCATTTT. The V gene is TRBV7-9, the J gene TRBJ1-5; no clear D. Germline CDR1 is SEHNR and CDR2 is FQNEAQ (reference sequence). V lost 4 bases and J 2 bases, leaving 9 bases between the germline ends. This CDR3 is 14 amino acids long. Looking up the rest from reference TRBV7-9 and TRBJ1-5 gives the full variable domain: DTGVSQNPRHKITKRGQNVTFRCDPISEHNRLYWYRQTLGQGPEFLTYFQNEAQLEKSRLLSDRFSAERPKGSFSTLEIQRTEQGDSAMYLCASSSDRGNQPQHFGDGTRLSIL.

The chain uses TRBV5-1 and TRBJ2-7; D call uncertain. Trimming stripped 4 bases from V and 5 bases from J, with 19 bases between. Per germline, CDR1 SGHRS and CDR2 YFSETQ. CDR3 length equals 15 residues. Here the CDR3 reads CASSPGWPKMHEQYF. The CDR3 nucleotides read TGCGCCAGCAGCCCTGGCTGGCCTAAAATGCACGAGCAGTACTTC.

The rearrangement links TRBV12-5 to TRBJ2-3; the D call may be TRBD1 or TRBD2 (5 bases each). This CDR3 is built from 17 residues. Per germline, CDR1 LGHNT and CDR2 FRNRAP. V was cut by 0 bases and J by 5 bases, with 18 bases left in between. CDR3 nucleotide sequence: TGTGCTAGTGGTTTGGTACTCGGGGCCTCCCGGGTAGATACGCAGTATTTT. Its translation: CASGLVLGASRVDTQYF.

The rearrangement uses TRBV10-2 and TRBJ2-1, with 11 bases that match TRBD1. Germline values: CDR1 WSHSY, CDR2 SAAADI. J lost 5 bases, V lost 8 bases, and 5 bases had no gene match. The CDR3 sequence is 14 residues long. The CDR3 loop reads CASGDRGSHNEQFF. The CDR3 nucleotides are TGCGCCAGCGGGGACAGGGGGAGCCACAATGAGCAGTTCTTC.

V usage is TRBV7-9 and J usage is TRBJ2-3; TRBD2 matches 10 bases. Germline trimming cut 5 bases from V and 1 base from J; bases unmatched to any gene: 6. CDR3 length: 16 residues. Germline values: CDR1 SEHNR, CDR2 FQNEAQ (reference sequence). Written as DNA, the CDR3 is TGTGCCAGCAGCCACACTAGCGGGGCGGGCACAGATACGCAGTATTTT. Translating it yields CASSHTSGAGTDTQYF.

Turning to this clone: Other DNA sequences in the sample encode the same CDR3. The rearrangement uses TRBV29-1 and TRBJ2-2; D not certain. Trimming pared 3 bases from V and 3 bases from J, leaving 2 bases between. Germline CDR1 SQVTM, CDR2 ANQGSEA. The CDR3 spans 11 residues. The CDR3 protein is CSVEYTGELFF. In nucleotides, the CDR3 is TGCAGCGTTGAGTACACCGGGGAGCTGTTTTTT.

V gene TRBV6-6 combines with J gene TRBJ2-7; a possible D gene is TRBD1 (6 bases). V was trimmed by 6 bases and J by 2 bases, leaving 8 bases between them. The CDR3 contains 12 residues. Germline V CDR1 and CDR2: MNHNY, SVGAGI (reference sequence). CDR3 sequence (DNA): TGTGCCAGCAGCCGACAGGCCTACGAGCAGTACTTC. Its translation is CASSRQAYEQYF.

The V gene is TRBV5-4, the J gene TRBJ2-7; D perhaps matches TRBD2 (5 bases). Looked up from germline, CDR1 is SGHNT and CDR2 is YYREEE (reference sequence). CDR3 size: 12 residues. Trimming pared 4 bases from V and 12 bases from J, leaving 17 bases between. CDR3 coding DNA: TGTGCCAGCAGCCAAAAGGCAGGACTGGCGTACTTC. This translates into CASSQKAGLAYF.

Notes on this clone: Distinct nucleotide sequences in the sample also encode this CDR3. The CDR3 DNA reads TGTGCCACCAGGACAGGGAGGAACACTGAAGCTTTCTTT. This gives the protein CATRTGRNTEAFF. This chain connects TRBV15 to TRBJ1-1, with 7 bases lining up with TRBD1. The V gene's germline CDR1 is LNHNV and CDR2 YYDKDF (reference sequence). The CDR3 is 13 amino acids. The junction had 2 bases not matched to a gene; V was cut back by 6 bases and J by 1 base.

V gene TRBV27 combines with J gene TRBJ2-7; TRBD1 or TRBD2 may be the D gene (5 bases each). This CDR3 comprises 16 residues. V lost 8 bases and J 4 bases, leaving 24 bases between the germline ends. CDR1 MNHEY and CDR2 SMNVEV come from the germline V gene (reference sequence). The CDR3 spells CASSLSWGTSGYEQYF. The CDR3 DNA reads TGTGCCAGCTCACTTAGCTGGGGGACCTCCGGTTACGAGCAGTACTTC.

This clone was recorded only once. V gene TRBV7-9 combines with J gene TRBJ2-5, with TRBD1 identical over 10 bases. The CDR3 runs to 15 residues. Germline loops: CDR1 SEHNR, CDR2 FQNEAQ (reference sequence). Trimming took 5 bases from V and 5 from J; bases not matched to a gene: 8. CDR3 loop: CASSHWDRGRETQYF. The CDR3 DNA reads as TGTGCCAGCAGCCATTGGGACAGGGGACGGGAGACCCAGTACTTC. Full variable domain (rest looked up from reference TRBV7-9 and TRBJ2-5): DTGVSQNPRHKITKRGQNVTFRCDPISEHNRLYWYRQTLGQGPEFLTYFQNEAQLEKSRLLSDRFSAERPKGSFSTLEIQRTEQGDSAMYLCASSHWDRGRETQYFGPGTRLLVL.

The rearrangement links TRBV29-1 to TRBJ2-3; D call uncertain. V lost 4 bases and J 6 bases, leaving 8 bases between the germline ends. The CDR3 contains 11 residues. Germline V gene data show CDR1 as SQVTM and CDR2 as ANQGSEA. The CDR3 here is CSVVSHDTQYF. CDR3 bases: TGCAGCGTTGTAAGTCACGATACGCAGTATTTT.

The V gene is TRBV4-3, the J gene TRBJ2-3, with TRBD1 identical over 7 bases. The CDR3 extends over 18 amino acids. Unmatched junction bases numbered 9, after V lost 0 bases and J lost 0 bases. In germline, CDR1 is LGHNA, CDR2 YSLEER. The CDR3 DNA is TGCGCCAGCAGCCAAGAGTGGGACAGTTGGGCTAGCACAGATACGCAGTATTTT. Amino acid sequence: CASSQEWDSWASTDTQYF.